This T cell receptor beta chain derives from a study of response to subunit inactivated influenza vaccine listed by TCRdb under 2018. For the study in its entirety: To follow how T cells responded to a trivalent subunit inactivated influenza vaccine, the researchers relied on deep quantitative profiling of the T cell receptor repertoire.

The junction carries 9 bases between V and J, which are trimmed by 3 bases and 10 bases respectively. CDR3 length: 11 amino acids, cysteine to phenylalanine. Left in the record is the CDR3 DNA by itself, 33 bases read in frame from the first base. CDR1 and CDR2 were assigned from the germline V gene as SGHAT and FQNNGV. General findings and caveats noted by the study authors: It was suggested by the authors that each seasonal influenza vaccination may recruit only a limited number of new T cells.

The method behind the library was RT-PCR. TCRdb lists the instrument as Illumina HiSeq 2500. The public sequencing data were trimmed at Q25 with fastp and processed into clonotypes with MiXCR by TCRdb, which kept only in-frame beta chains. One record per CDR3 amino acid sequence lists the most common genes and DNA. The sample yields about half a million distinct CDR3 sequences; 25% were counted once. The biggest ten clones account for about 1.9% of the sample. Note on this clonotype: No antigen is known for it. There are no base qualities to consult, and no much larger clone falls within one base.

The TCR comes from a man in his fifties who received an inactivated influenza vaccine. Donor details come from another sample of the same person, matched by shared clones. The chain employs TRBV11-2 and TRBJ1-1; no D gene call is confident. The sequencing used CD4+ T cells sorted from PBMCs, collected around 5 days after vaccination. The DNA sequence reads TGTGCCAGCAGCTTTGGACCGGGAGCTTTCTTT. Its coded protein is CASSFGPGAFF.